These 26 T cell receptor beta chains originate from one sample sequenced in a study of blood T cell repertoires in COVID-19 (dated by TCRdb to about 2020). Receptor amplification or capture employed the immunoSEQ multiplex PCR assay. TCRdb carries this immuneACCESS record with in-frame sequences only. Its versions omit some clonotypes, under half of them owing to an unresolved V gene in the studies checked, with the rest unexplained. The sample table contains hundreds of thousands of clones; only one count was recorded for roughly 88% of them. Roughly 6% of the sample rests with the top ten. The sample consisted of peripheral blood. The receptors shown here come from a woman under 40 with COVID-19, enrolled during active disease.

The rearrangement joins TRBV7-2 to TRBJ2-1, with TRBD2 identical over 11 bases. The CDR3 spans 16 residues. Germline V CDR1 and CDR2: SGHTA, FQGNSA. J lost 9 bases, V lost 1 base, and 8 bases had no gene match. The CDR3, as DNA: TGTGCCAGCAGCTTAGTAGGGACTAGCGGAGGAAGTGAGCAGTTCTTC. Residues: CASSLVGTSGGSEQFF.

The rearrangement joins TRBV27 to TRBJ1-5; D possibly corresponds to TRBD1 (6 bases). CDR1 is MNHEY and CDR2 is SMNVEV in the germline V gene (reference sequence). Trimming took 4 bases from V and 0 from J, leaving 10 bases between them. The CDR3 is made up of 15 amino acids. CDR3 loop: CASSWGGYSNQPQHF. The DNA for the CDR3 is TGTGCCAGCAGTTGGGGGGGCTATAGCAATCAGCCCCAGCATTTT.

V and J are TRBV6-6 and TRBJ1-2, with 8 nucleotides matching TRBD1. The germline CDR1 and CDR2 sequences are MNHNY and SVGAGI (reference sequence). The CDR3 is made up of 15 amino acids. J was trimmed by 4 bases and V by 7 bases; bases with no gene match: 11. CDR3 sequence reads: CASTLQRDRFYGYTF. The DNA for the CDR3 is TGTGCCAGCACCTTACAGAGGGACAGGTTCTATGGCTACACCTTC.

The CDR3 nucleotides read TGTGCCAGCAGCGGACGGACTAGCGGGGGGGCTGTAAATGAGCAGTTCTTC. Its protein product is CASSGRTSGGAVNEQFF. The V call is TRBV3-1 (or the pseudogene TRBV3-2), the J call TRBJ2-1; 15 bases line up with TRBD2. The CDR3 covers 17 residues. J lost 7 bases, V lost 5 bases, and 9 bases had no gene match. Germline V CDR1 and CDR2: LGHDT, YNNKEL (reference sequence).

The CDR3 spells CATSDRGGTGELFF. The DNA for the CDR3 is TGTGCCACCAGTGATCGTGGGGGGACCGGGGAGCTGTTTTTT. This chain uses TRBV24-1 with TRBJ2-2, with a weak D call TRBD2 (6 bases). From germline, CDR1 is KGHDR and CDR2 SFDVKD. Trimming left V 3 bases short and J 5 bases short, with 9 bases between. The CDR3 extends over 14 amino acids.

As DNA, the CDR3 is TGCGCCAGCAGCCAAGAGCCTAGCGGGAGGACCCACAATGAGCAGTTCTTC. As protein: CASSQEPSGRTHNEQFF. The V and J genes are TRBV4-1 and TRBJ2-1; TRBD2 matches 11 bases. The trim removed 0 bases at V and 5 bases at J, leaving 6 bases unmatched. The CDR3 contains 17 residues. Germline CDR1 and CDR2: MGHRA and YSYEKL.

This rearrangement joins TRBV6-5 to TRBJ2-1; D unresolved. V dropped 0 bases and J dropped 6 bases, with 6 bases sitting between them. The CDR3 covers 13 residues. The germline gives CDR1 MNHEY, CDR2 SVGAGI. CDR3 coding DNA: TGTGCCAGCAGTTACTCTGATAGCAATGAGCAGTTCTTC. It yields the protein CASSYSDSNEQFF.

The chain recombines TRBV27 with TRBJ2-6; D unclear. Germline CDR1 and CDR2: MNHEY and SMNVEV (reference sequence). The germline V and J ends were trimmed by 6 bases and 1 base, with 4 bases remaining between them. The CDR3 extends over 13 amino acids. CDR3 sequence reads: CASRTSGANVLTF. CDR3 DNA: TGTGCCAGCAGAACATCTGGGGCCAACGTCCTGACTTTC.

The rearrangement joins TRBV2 to TRBJ1-6; a weak D match, TRBD1 (5 bases). CDR3 size: 15 residues. Per the germline V gene, CDR1 is SNHLY and CDR2 is FYNNEI. Trimming took 2 bases from V and 6 from J, leaving 11 bases between them. CDR3 residues: CASSELAGINSPLHF. The CDR3 coding sequence is TGTGCCAGCAGTGAACTCGCAGGGATTAATTCACCCCTCCACTTT.

This clone came up once. This chain links TRBV7-9 with TRBJ1-2; 7 nucleotides agree with TRBD1. This CDR3 is 14 amino acids long. The V gene's germline CDR1 is SEHNR and CDR2 FQNEAQ (reference sequence). The trim removed 1 base at V and 6 bases at J, leaving 5 bases unmatched. The CDR3 spells CASSLDDRVNGYTF. CDR3 DNA sequence: TGTGCCAGCAGCTTAGATGACAGGGTGAATGGCTACACCTTC.

This sequence joins TRBV4-2 and TRBJ1-2; TRBD1 is a possible D gene (5 bases). Trimming left V 0 bases short and J 6 bases short, with 20 bases between. CDR1 and CDR2 (germline): LGHNA, YNFKEQ. The CDR3 sequence is 17 residues long. The DNA of the CDR3 is TGTGCCAGCAGCCAAGAACAGCAGGGTTTTTCTCCCAATGGCTACACCTTC. This codes for CASSQEQQGFSPNGYTF.

The J gene is TRBJ2-7, the V gene TRBV14, with 9 positions matching TRBD2. V trimming: 4 bases; J trimming: 2 bases; junction bases outside the gene matches: 6. Per the germline V gene, CDR1 is SGHDN and CDR2 is FVKESK. The CDR3 has 15 residues. The CDR3 sequence: CASSLLAGFPYEQYF. The CDR3 coding sequence is TGTGCCAGCAGCCTTCTAGCGGGGTTCCCCTACGAGCAGTACTTC.

This rearrangement joins TRBV7-9 to TRBJ2-3; TRBD2 matches 9 bases. CDR3 size: 16 residues. The V gene's germline CDR1 is SEHNR and CDR2 FQNEAQ (reference sequence). V dropped 0 bases and J dropped 4; count of bases not matched to a gene: 5. The CDR3 DNA reads as TGTGCCAGCAGCTTAGCCCTAGCGGGAAAGGCAGATACGCAGTATTTT. Protein: CASSLALAGKADTQYF.

The J gene is TRBJ2-1, the V gene TRBV10-2, with a possible D match to TRBD1 (6 bases). Germline V gene data show CDR1 as WSHSY and CDR2 as SAAADI. The V end lost 7 bases, the J end lost 10 bases, and 14 bases lay between the germline ends. CDR3 length: 12 amino acids. The CDR3 loop reads CASIGQIEEQFF. As DNA, the CDR3 is TGCGCCAGCATCGGACAGATCGAAGAGCAGTTCTTC.

The chain uses TRBV10-2 and TRBJ2-1; 7 positions match TRBD2. CDR1 is WSHSY and CDR2 is SAAADI in the germline V gene. CDR3 length equals 15 residues. The V gene end was trimmed by 6 bases and the J gene end by 2 bases; junction bases not matched to a gene: 7. CDR3 loop: CASSDASGPYNEQFF. The DNA for the CDR3 is TGCGCCAGCAGCGATGCTAGCGGCCCCTACAATGAGCAGTTCTTC.

The chain employs TRBV10-2 and TRBJ2-1; D gene unclear. CDR3 length: 12 residues. Deletions cut 4 bases from V and 6 bases from J, with 7 bases between. Germline V CDR1 and CDR2: WSHSY, SAAADI. The CDR3 protein is CASSADSNEQFF. Here the CDR3 DNA reads TGCGCCAGCAGTGCCGACTCCAATGAGCAGTTCTTC.

The V gene is TRBV30, the J gene TRBJ1-1; unclear D gene. Germline CDR1 GTSNPN, CDR2 SVGIG (reference sequence). The CDR3 runs 16 residues. V was trimmed by 8 bases and J by 1 base, leaving 23 bases between them. The CDR3 loop is CAATMPLNSRNTEAFF. The CDR3 DNA follows: TGTGCCGCAACAATGCCCCTAAACAGTAGGAACACTGAAGCTTTCTTT.

The chain recombines TRBV19 with TRBJ2-7; 11 positions match TRBD1. CDR1 is LNHDA and CDR2 is SQIVND in the germline V gene (reference sequence). The CDR3 runs to 14 residues. J was trimmed by 3 bases and V by 6 bases; bases with no gene match: 4. CDR3 nucleotides: TGTGCCAGTAGGCCCGGGACAGGGGGCTACGAGCAGTACTTC. This codes for CASRPGTGGYEQYF.

The chain recombines TRBV2 with TRBJ2-3; TRBD2 matches 9 bases. The germline CDR1 and CDR2 sequences are SNHLY and FYNNEI. The CDR3 runs to 19 residues. The ends lost 6 bases at V and 4 bases at J; junction bases unmatched: 20. DNA for the CDR3: TGTGCCAGCAGCGAAACCCCCCGGGGTAGCGGGGGTAGGTCAGATACGCAGTATTTT. It translates to CASSETPRGSGGRSDTQYF.

The chain uses TRBV7-9 and TRBJ2-7; D may be TRBD1 (5 bases). The CDR3 covers 13 residues. V lost 5 bases and J 2 bases, leaving 10 bases between the germline ends. Germline values: CDR1 SEHNR, CDR2 FQNEAQ (reference sequence). The CDR3 region is CASSPDITYEQYF. CDR3 DNA: TGTGCCAGCAGCCCGGACATTACCTACGAGCAGTACTTC. Full variable domain (remainder filled in from reference TRBV7-9 and TRBJ2-7): DTGVSQNPRHKITKRGQNVTFRCDPISEHNRLYWYRQTLGQGPEFLTYFQNEAQLEKSRLLSDRFSAERPKGSFSTLEIQRTEQGDSAMYLCASSPDITYEQYFGPGTRLTVT.

The chain uses TRBV3-1 (or the pseudogene TRBV3-2) and TRBJ1-2; 8 bases line up with TRBD1. The germline gives CDR1 LGHDT, CDR2 YNNKEL (reference sequence). This CDR3 has 16 amino acids. V shed 4 bases, J shed 8 bases, and the junction held 15 bases outside the gene matches. CDR3: CASSLSYDGTGRGYTF. CDR3 DNA: TGTGCCAGCAGCCTATCGTATGACGGGACAGGCCGGGGCTACACCTTC.

This chain uses TRBV2 with TRBJ2-5; the match to TRBD2 covers 7 bases. The CDR3 has 13 residues. The junction had 5 bases not matched to a gene; V was cut back by 4 bases and J by 6 bases. Per the germline V gene, CDR1 is SNHLY and CDR2 is FYNNEI. CDR3 sequence reads: CASSARREKTQYF. DNA of the CDR3: TGTGCCAGCAGTGCCCGGCGGGAGAAGACCCAGTACTTC.

The V gene is TRBV28, the J gene TRBJ2-3; D ambiguous. Germline V gene sequence: CDR1 MDHEN, CDR2 SYDVKM. Trimming stripped 1 base from V and 0 bases from J, with 11 bases between. The CDR3 extends over 16 amino acids. CDR3 protein: CASSLLSRLSTDTQYF. For the CDR3, the DNA is TGTGCCAGCAGTTTATTGTCTAGACTCAGCACAGATACGCAGTATTTT.

The chain couples TRBV18 to TRBJ1-4; D gene unclear. Germline loops: CDR1 KGHSH, CDR2 LQKENI. The CDR3 runs to 14 residues. With 3 bases removed from V and 5 bases from J, the gap between germline ends came to 10 bases. In DNA, the CDR3 is TGTGCCAGCTCACCGACAAACGAGAATGAAAAACTGTTTTTT. Translating gives CASSPTNENEKLFF.

The chain carries TRBV4-2 and TRBJ2-1, with 7 bases matching TRBD2. The CDR3 contains 15 residues. Germline V CDR1 and CDR2: LGHNA, YNFKEQ. With 1 base clipped from V and 8 bases from J, the junction kept 8 bases outside the gene matches. CDR3 coding DNA: TGTGCCAGCAGCCAAGCACACCCCGGGGGGTATGAGCAGTTCTTC. This gives the protein CASSQAHPGGYEQFF.

The count of this clone is one. This chain joins TRBV11-2 and TRBJ2-1, with 11 bases fitting TRBD1. The CDR3 runs to 15 residues. CDR1 is SGHAT, CDR2 FQNNGV, per germline. Germline trimming cut 5 bases from V and 7 bases from J; bases unmatched to any gene: 7. The CDR3 protein is CASSPPGTGGNEQFF. In DNA, the CDR3 is TGTGCCAGCAGCCCACCAGGGACAGGGGGGAATGAGCAGTTCTTC.